The entry below gives a single TCR beta chain sequence along with its context. The data originate from a study of blood T cell repertoires in COVID-19. The wider study: Sites in the United States, Italy and Spain provided acute and convalescent COVID-19 samples.

The study drew participants aged about 18 to 95 years from some 25 US areas. Participants classified as exposed had met a COVID-19 case within 2 weeks before study entry. Original data processing: Reference gene primer amplification yielded estimated nucleated cell counts. Here immunoSEQ multiplex PCR was the method, and the copy in TCRdb shows in-frame clones only, minus some. The V and J calls and clone size come from that table; D and trimming were worked out from the DNA. The sample holds 65,000 or so clones, 72% seen once. The sequenced sample was PBMCs or T cells enriched from blood (not recorded which). The receptor was derived from a woman aged 55-70 years who had been exposed to COVID-19.

The CDR3 bases are TGTGCCAGCAGTGATCTGCGGGACAGCGCTTATAGCAATCAGCCCCAGCATTTT. Amino acid sequence: CASSDLRDSAYSNQPQHF. The chain couples TRBV6-1 to TRBJ1-5, with 7 nucleotides matching TRBD1. The V gene end was trimmed by 3 bases and the J gene end by 0 bases; junction bases not matched to a gene: 11. The CDR3 totals 18 residues. Germline-derived CDR1 and CDR2 are MNHNS and SASEGT.